The following is a TCR beta chain sequence with its context. Antigen: not known. These data belong to a study of T-cell reconstitution after alpha-beta-depleted transplantation in children. Study-wide results and caveats: After transplant, at about two months, alpha-beta T cells were reportedly derived from several hundred expanded graft clones. T-cell numbers and diversity one year post-transplant derived largely from freshly generated T cells.

V lost 1 base and J lost 4, with 4 bases in between. The CDR3 length is 12 residues. The germline V gene has CDR1 DFQATT and CDR2 SNEGSKA (reference sequence). Preparation of the TCRbeta library was carried out with unique molecular identifiers. TCRdb called the PCR reads again in MiXCR, with one record for every CDR3 protein. Here the sample spans fewer than 550,000 distinct CDR3 sequences, about an eighth being singletons. This chain uses TRBV20-1 with TRBJ1-4; D gene unclear. This receptor was obtained from a female patient aged 2 to 10 who had a stem cell transplant for aplastic anemia, so the T cells may come from the graft donor. The source was PBMCs, mostly from graft donor cells, collected 180 days after TCRalphabeta/CD19-depleted stem cell transplant. The DNA of the CDR3 is TGCAGTGCTAGAGGGAGTAATGAAAAACTGTTTTTT. Translation: CSARGSNEKLFF.